These 8 T cell receptor beta chains originate from one sample sequenced in a study of cytomegalovirus exposure and HLA in healthy donors. The study ran its PCR with 60 Vbeta and 13 Jbeta primers. Using immunoSEQ multiplex PCR, the repertoire was profiled, and TCRdb retains in-frame clones only, with some absent. The repertoire holds 150,000 to 200,000 clones, just under 80% seen once, with roughly 9.3% in the top ten. What was sequenced was PBMCs. These receptors originate from a man younger than 30 in good health and CMV-seropositive.

The V call is TRBV21-1, the J call TRBJ1-4. TRBV21-1 is a known pseudogene. The CDR3 contains 18 residues. The CDR3 loop reads CASSSGILDYMRGEKLFF. As DNA, the CDR3 is TGTGCCAGCAGCTCAGGGATCCTGGACTACATGAGGGGTGAAAAACTGTTTTTT.

V is TRBV28 and J is TRBJ1-5, with 10 positions matching TRBD1. Germline V gene lookup returns CDR1 MDHEN and CDR2 SYDVKM. The V and J ends lost 2 bases and 0 bases, in that order; junction bases with no gene match: 16. The CDR3 sequence is 21 residues long. CDR3 coding DNA: TGTGCCAGCAGTTTAACGCCAAGGAGACAGGGGGCTAACTATAGCAATCAGCCCCAGCATTTT. Its protein is CASSLTPRRQGANYSNQPQHF.

This chain connects TRBV10-3 to TRBJ1-2; TRBD1 matches at 7 bases. The CDR3 spans 16 residues. Germline V gene lookup returns CDR1 ENHRY and CDR2 SYGVKD. V shed 0 bases, J shed 0 bases, and the junction held 4 bases outside the gene matches. The CDR3: CAISESGTESNYGYTF. CDR3 DNA: TGTGCCATCAGTGAGTCGGGGACAGAGTCTAACTATGGCTACACCTTC.

This clone was recorded once. The junction departs from the called germline gene at one end, perhaps through a read error. The chain employs TRBV2 and TRBJ1-5; possibly TRBD1 for D (6 bases). Germline V gene data show CDR1 as SNHLY and CDR2 as FYNNEI. The CDR3 has 15 residues. CDR3 sequence: CATSREQGFRQPQHF. The CDR3 DNA reads TGTGCCACCAGTAGAGAACAGGGTTTTCGACAGCCCCAGCATTTT.

The chain uses TRBV4-1 and TRBJ2-6; TRBD1 matches at 9 bases. Germline V gene data show CDR1 as MGHRA and CDR2 as YSYEKL. The CDR3 is 20 amino acids. Unmatched junction bases numbered 15, after V lost 4 bases and J lost 2 bases. CDR3 coding DNA: TGCGCCAGCAGCCCGGGACAGGGTGCTTGGTCGGGACCTGGGGCCAACGTCCTGACTTTC. This translates into CASSPGQGAWSGPGANVLTF.

The chain carries TRBV19 and TRBJ2-1; tentatively, D is TRBD2 (5 bases). V lost 7 bases, J lost 0 bases, and 13 bases lay in between. Germline-derived CDR1 and CDR2 are LNHDA and SQIVND (reference sequence). This CDR3 comprises 15 residues. CDR3 residues: CASTTFGGSYNEQFF. CDR3 sequence (DNA): TGTGCCAGTACTACTTTCGGAGGCTCCTACAATGAGCAGTTCTTC.

The gene calls are TRBV30 and TRBJ1-1; 8 positions agree with TRBD1. Germline V CDR1 and CDR2: GTSNPN, SVGIG (reference sequence). CDR3 length equals 16 residues. The trim removed 2 bases at V and 9 bases at J, leaving 17 bases unmatched. The chain's CDR3 is CAWSPGQGHLWVKAFF. DNA of the CDR3: TGTGCCTGGAGTCCTGGACAGGGTCACCTCTGGGTGAAAGCTTTCTTT.

The chain recombines TRBV19 with TRBJ1-2, with D perhaps matching TRBD1 (5 bases). The V end lost 0 bases, the J end lost 9 bases, and 17 bases lay between the germline ends. The length of the CDR3 is 15 residues. The germline V gene has CDR1 LNHDA and CDR2 SQIVND (reference sequence). CDR3 amino acids: CASSIEGDFSARYTF. The CDR3 coding sequence is TGTGCCAGTAGTATAGAGGGGGACTTCTCAGCCCGCTACACCTTC.